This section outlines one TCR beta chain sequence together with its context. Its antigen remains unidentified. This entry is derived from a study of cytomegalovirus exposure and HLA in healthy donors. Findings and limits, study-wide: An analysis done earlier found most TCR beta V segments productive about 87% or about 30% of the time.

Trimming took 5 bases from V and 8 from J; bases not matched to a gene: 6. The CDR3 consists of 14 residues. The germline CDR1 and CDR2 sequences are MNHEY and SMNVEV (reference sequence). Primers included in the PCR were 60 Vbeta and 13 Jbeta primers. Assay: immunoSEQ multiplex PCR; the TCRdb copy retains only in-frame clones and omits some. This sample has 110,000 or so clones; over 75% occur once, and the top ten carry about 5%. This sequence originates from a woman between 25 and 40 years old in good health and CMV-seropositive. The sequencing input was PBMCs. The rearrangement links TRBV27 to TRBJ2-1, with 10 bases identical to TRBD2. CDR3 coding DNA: TGTGCCAGCAGTCCCCTAGCGGGAGAGGATGAGCAGTTCTTC. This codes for CASSPLAGEDEQFF.